Listed here is a single T cell receptor beta chain. The sample is drawn from a study of blood T cell repertoires in COVID-19. About the research overall: Acute-phase and convalescent COVID-19 samples originated in the United States, Italy and Spain.

Original data processing: Reference gene primers were amplified, and this amplification served to estimate nucleated cell counts. Profiled with immunoSEQ multiplex PCR; TCRdb holds only in-frame clones, not every one. D and trimming were read from the DNA, whereas the V and J calls and clone size are those reported in that table. The data hold 150,000 to 200,000 clones, with 88% observed a single time. The germline CDR1 and CDR2 sequences are SGHRS and YFSETQ. The CDR3 spans 14 residues. V lost 0 bases, J lost 5 bases, and 9 bases lay in between. The V and J genes are TRBV5-1 and TRBJ2-1; D perhaps matches TRBD2 (5 bases). This clonotype was obtained from a woman aged 30 to 39 with acute or convalescent COVID-19. The sample was peripheral blood. CDR3 nucleotide sequence: TGCGCCAGCAGCTTGGCGGGAAGCCACAATGAGCAGTTCTTC. The encoded protein is CASSLAGSHNEQFF.